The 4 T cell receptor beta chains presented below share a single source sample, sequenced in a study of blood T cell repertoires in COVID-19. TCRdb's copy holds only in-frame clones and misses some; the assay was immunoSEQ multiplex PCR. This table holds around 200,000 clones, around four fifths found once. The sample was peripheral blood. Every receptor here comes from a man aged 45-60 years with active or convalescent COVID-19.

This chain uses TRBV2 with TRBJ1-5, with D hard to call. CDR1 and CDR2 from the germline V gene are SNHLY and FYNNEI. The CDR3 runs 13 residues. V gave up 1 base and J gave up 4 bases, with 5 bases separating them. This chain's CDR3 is CASSEVRNQPQHF. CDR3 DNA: TGTGCCAGCAGTGAAGTCCGGAATCAGCCCCAGCATTTT.

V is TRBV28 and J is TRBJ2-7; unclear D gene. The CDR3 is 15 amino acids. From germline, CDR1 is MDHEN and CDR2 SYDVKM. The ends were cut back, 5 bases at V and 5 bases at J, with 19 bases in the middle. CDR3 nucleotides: TGTGCCAGCAGTAAAAAGACTCTGGCCCTCCACGAGCAGTACTTC. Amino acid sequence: CASSKKTLALHEQYF.

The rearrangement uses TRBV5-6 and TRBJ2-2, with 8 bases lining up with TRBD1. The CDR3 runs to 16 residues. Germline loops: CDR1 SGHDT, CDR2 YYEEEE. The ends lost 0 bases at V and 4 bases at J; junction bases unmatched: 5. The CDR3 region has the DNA TGTGCCAGCAGCTTGGGGACAGGGTTTGTCACCGGGGAGCTGTTTTTT. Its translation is CASSLGTGFVTGELFF.

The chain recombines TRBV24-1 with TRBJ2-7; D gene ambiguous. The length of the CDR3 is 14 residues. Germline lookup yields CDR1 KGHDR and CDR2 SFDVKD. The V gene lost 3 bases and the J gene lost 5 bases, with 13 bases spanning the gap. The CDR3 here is CATSDPGSFHEQYF. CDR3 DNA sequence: TGTGCCACCAGTGATCCAGGTAGTTTCCACGAGCAGTACTTC.